This TCR beta chain was captured by sequencing in a study of CD8 T cell repertoires and HIV-1 epitope variants. Whole-study findings and limits: Only beta chains were identified, marking proliferation to antigen, not function. Of fewer than 10 antigen-specific beta clonotypes, more than 5 appeared to cross-react with escape variants.

On this clone itself: Antigen unknown.

Profiling relied on immunoSEQ multiplex PCR, and the TCRdb table lists in-frame clones only, not all of them. This repertoire shows under 3,000 clones, roughly 69% found once; its top ten account for more than 35%. The sequencing sample was made of cultured CD8+ T cells derived from PBMCs. The TCR originated in a male donor with HIV.

As DNA, the CDR3 is TGTGCCAGCAGCCAAACCGGAGGGTCTGGCATGAACACTGAAGCTTTCTTT. It specifies CASSQTGGSGMNTEAFF. This rearrangement joins TRBV13 to TRBJ1-1, with D unresolved. Germline lookup yields CDR1 PRHDT and CDR2 FYEKMQ (reference sequence). V lost 5 bases and J lost 0, with 19 bases in between. CDR3 length: 17 amino acids.